One sample yielded the 25 T cell receptor beta chains listed below, sequenced in a study of shared clonotypes between healthy human individuals. The repertoire was sequenced with immunoSEQ multiplex PCR; TCRdb's copy has only in-frame clones and lacks some. Altogether more than 1 million clones are present, approximately 78% being singletons, with the ten largest covering 0.5% to 0.6%. The sequenced material came from memory CD4+ T cells from PBMCs. Subset reported: CD45RA-negative fraction. These receptors were collected from a man younger than 35 in good health. Some clones in this sample may be carry-over from other donors' samples.

This clone was counted a few times. This chain links TRBV28 with TRBJ2-1; 11 bases line up with TRBD2. The V gene end was trimmed by 9 bases and the J gene end by 6 bases; junction bases not matched to a gene: 7. The CDR3 contains 14 residues. The germline V gene encodes CDR1 MDHEN and CDR2 SYDVKM. The CDR3 is CASVHGTSGNEQFF. CDR3 in DNA: TGTGCCAGTGTTCACGGGACTAGCGGCAATGAGCAGTTCTTC.

The chain employs TRBV30 and TRBJ1-2; unclear D gene. This CDR3 has 13 amino acids. Germline V gene sequence: CDR1 GTSNPN, CDR2 SVGIG (reference sequence). V lost 0 bases and J 3 bases, leaving 8 bases between the germline ends. The CDR3 region is CAWSVKPDYGYTF. The CDR3 DNA is TGTGCCTGGAGTGTTAAACCCGACTATGGCTACACCTTC.

The chain recombines TRBV10-3 with TRBJ2-6; a weak D match, TRBD1 (5 bases). CDR3 size: 14 residues. Deletions cut 6 bases from V and 2 bases from J, with 8 bases between. CDR1 is ENHRY and CDR2 is SYGVKD in the germline V gene. CDR3 residues: CAIRETAGANVLTF. The CDR3 bases are TGTGCCATCAGGGAGACAGCTGGGGCCAACGTCCTGACTTTC.

The CDR3 is CASSPGLAGNDEQFF. The CDR3 coding sequence is TGTGCCAGCAGCCCGGGACTAGCGGGAAACGATGAGCAGTTCTTC. The V gene is TRBV7-2, the J gene TRBJ2-1; the match to TRBD2 covers 13 bases. CDR1 and CDR2 (germline): SGHTA, FQGNSA. The CDR3 runs 15 residues. The J segment lost 8 bases and the V segment lost 5 bases, leaving 6 bases of the junction unmatched.

CDR3 nucleotides: TGTGCCAGCAGTTTAGACGGGACCCTCAGGGAGCAGTACTTC. It codes for CASSLDGTLREQYF. The chain links TRBV28 to TRBJ2-7; possibly TRBD1 or TRBD2 for D (5 bases each). The germline V gene has CDR1 MDHEN and CDR2 SYDVKM. V gave up 2 bases and J gave up 7 bases, with 15 bases separating them. The CDR3 sequence is 14 residues long.

The V call is TRBV7-3, the J call TRBJ2-2; D unclear. The CDR3 is 15 residues long. V was clipped by 4 bases and J by 6 bases, with 15 bases between them. Germline values: CDR1 SGHTA, CDR2 FQGTGA. The CDR3 DNA sequence: TGTGCCAGCAGCTCCTCCCGGACCACCTCCGGGGAGCTGTTTTTT. This gives the protein CASSSSRTTSGELFF.

The chain uses TRBV28 and TRBJ2-7; the match to TRBD1 covers 9 bases. The CDR3 is 15 residues long. Germline-derived CDR1 and CDR2 are MDHEN and SYDVKM. With V trimmed by 3 bases and J by 1 base, 4 bases remained unmatched. The CDR3 DNA reads TGTGCCAGCAGTTTGGGTGGGACAGGGTCCTACGAGCAGTACTTC. Translating gives CASSLGGTGSYEQYF.

J is TRBJ1-4 and V is TRBV6-1; 8 bases align to TRBD1. CDR1 is MNHNS, CDR2 SASEGT, per germline. The length of the CDR3 is 15 residues. V dropped 7 bases and J dropped 10; count of bases not matched to a gene: 14. CDR3 amino acids: CASTGGGTVRGKLFF. CDR3 DNA: TGTGCCAGCACAGGGGGCGGCACTGTCCGCGGAAAACTGTTTTTT.

V and J are TRBV5-1 and TRBJ1-2, with a tentative D call TRBD1 (5 bases). Germline-derived CDR1 and CDR2 are SGHRS and YFSETQ. The V and J ends lost 1 base and 7 bases respectively, with 17 bases between them. CDR3 length: 15 amino acids. DNA for the CDR3: TGCGCCAGCAGCTTGACCGGGGACCAGGGTATTGGCTACACCTTC. The encoded protein is CASSLTGDQGIGYTF. The full variable domain, completed using reference TRBV5-1 and TRBJ1-2, is KAGVTQTPRYLIKTRGQQVTLSCSPISGHRSVSWYQQTPGQGLQFLFEYFSETQRNKGNFPGRFSGRQFSNSRSEMNVSTLELGDSALYLCASSLTGDQGIGYTFGSGTRLTVV.

The V gene is TRBV11-3, the J gene TRBJ2-3, with D unclear. Germline CDR1 SGHNT, CDR2 YENEEA. The CDR3 sequence is 17 residues long. V was pared by 1 base and J by 3 bases, with 17 bases between. This CDR3 is CASSLGPLAGETDTQYF. The CDR3 nucleotides read TGTGCCAGCAGCTTAGGCCCGTTAGCTGGAGAGACAGATACGCAGTATTTT. Based on the CDR3 plus reference TRBV11-3 and TRBJ2-3, the full variable domain is EAGVVQSPRYKIIEKKQPVAFWCNPISGHNTLYWYLQNLGQGPELLIRYENEEAVDDSQLPKDRFSAERLKGVDSTLKIQPAELGDSAVYLCASSLGPLAGETDTQYFGPGTRLTVL.

The CDR3 loop reads CASSPAGGFGNEKLFF. CDR3 DNA: TGCGCCAGCAGCCCGGCAGGGGGTTTTGGGAATGAAAAACTGTTTTTT. J is TRBJ1-4 and V is TRBV4-1; 7 positions agree with TRBD1. The CDR3 sequence is 16 residues long. With 4 bases clipped from V and 5 bases from J, the junction kept 10 bases outside the gene matches. In germline, CDR1 is MGHRA, CDR2 YSYEKL.

In its sample, this clone was seen many times. This chain connects TRBV5-8 to TRBJ2-5; 10 positions match TRBD2. The CDR3 has 16 residues. The germline gives CDR1 SGHTS, CDR2 YDEGEE. J lost 5 bases, V lost 7 bases, and 14 bases had no gene match. The CDR3 sequence is CASPWSGRAVRETQYF. The CDR3 coding sequence is TGTGCCAGCCCCTGGAGCGGGAGGGCCGTGAGGGAGACCCAGTACTTC.

V and J are TRBV6-5 and TRBJ2-1; 8 bases match TRBD2. V lost 7 bases to trimming and J lost 5 bases; unmatched junction nucleotides: 4. Germline V gene lookup returns CDR1 MNHEY and CDR2 SVGAGI. This CDR3 has 13 residues. CDR3: CASTLAGNNEQFF. The CDR3 nucleotides read TGTGCCAGCACCTTAGCGGGGAACAATGAGCAGTTCTTC.

The chain carries TRBV11-3 and TRBJ2-2; possibly TRBD2 for D (6 bases). This CDR3 is 15 amino acids long. Germline CDR1 is SGHNT and CDR2 is YENEEA. V gave up 1 base and J gave up 3 bases, with 9 bases separating them. Written as DNA, the CDR3 is TGTGCCAGCAGCTTAGCAGGGAGGTACACCGGGGAGCTGTTTTTT. It yields the protein CASSLAGRYTGELFF.

The chain employs TRBV18 and TRBJ2-3; D might be TRBD2 (5 bases). The CDR3 runs 16 residues. Per the germline V gene, CDR1 is KGHSH and CDR2 is LQKENI. The V gene lost 2 bases and the J gene lost 6 bases, with 18 bases spanning the gap. CDR3 in DNA: TGTGCCAGCTCACCATATTATACGGGCCGAGGGGATACGCAGTATTTT. Translation: CASSPYYTGRGDTQYF. The full variable domain, with the rest looked up from reference TRBV18 and TRBJ2-3, is NAGVMQNPRHLVRRRGQEARLRCSPMKGHSHVYWYRQLPEEGLKFMVYLQKENIIDESGMPKERFSAEFPKEGPSILRIQQVVRGDSAAYFCASSPYYTGRGDTQYFGPGTRLTVL.

The chain employs TRBV6-6 and TRBJ2-5, with a possible D match to TRBD2 (5 bases). This CDR3 is built from 14 residues. V lost 4 bases and J lost 5, with 14 bases in between. From germline, CDR1 is MNHNY and CDR2 SVGAGI (reference sequence). CDR3 DNA sequence: TGTGCCAGCAGTTCCCCTCGGCCGGGGGAGACCCAGTACTTC. Translated, it gives CASSSPRPGETQYF.

The chain is built from TRBV7-3 and TRBJ2-7; tentatively, D is TRBD2 (5 bases). V lost 2 bases and J lost 4, with 21 bases in between. Per germline, CDR1 SGHTA and CDR2 FQGTGA. The CDR3 is made up of 17 amino acids. The CDR3 here is CASSLPKGLPRFYEQYF. The CDR3 DNA reads as TGTGCCAGCAGCTTACCAAAAGGACTCCCTAGGTTTTACGAGCAGTACTTC.

V gene TRBV10-3 combines with J gene TRBJ2-1, with TRBD2 as a possible D gene (6 bases). CDR1 is ENHRY, CDR2 SYGVKD, per germline. The CDR3 is made up of 14 amino acids. Trimming left V 9 bases short and J 5 bases short, with 17 bases between. CDR3 bases: TGTGCCATATCCGGGGATAGCGGAAACAATGAGCAGTTCTTC. Its translation: CAISGDSGNNEQFF.

The chain is built from TRBV6-5 and TRBJ1-2; D is possibly TRBD1 (5 bases). The CDR3 is 13 amino acids. Germline CDR1 is MNHEY and CDR2 is SVGAGI. With 8 bases removed from V and 8 bases from J, the gap between germline ends came to 18 bases. The CDR3, as DNA: TGTGCCAGCGTCCCCTCGGGGGGAGGAGGCTACACCTTC. This codes for CASVPSGGGGYTF.

This clone was counted only a few times. The rearrangement uses TRBV5-1 and TRBJ2-3; 10 bases agree with TRBD1. V shed 4 bases, J shed 5 bases, and the junction held 4 bases outside the gene matches. The germline V gene has CDR1 SGHRS and CDR2 YFSETQ. The CDR3 is made up of 14 amino acids. The CDR3 DNA sequence: TGCGCCAGCAGCCAGGACAGGGGGATAGATACGCAGTATTTT. This encodes CASSQDRGIDTQYF.

The gene calls are TRBV7-3 and TRBJ2-5; D might be TRBD1 or TRBD2, each matching 5 bases. This CDR3 comprises 13 residues. Germline V CDR1 and CDR2: SGHTA, FQGTGA. V was shortened by 0 bases and J by 7 bases, with 9 bases between the two germline ends. The CDR3 here is CASSLTGVGTQYF. The CDR3 region has the DNA TGTGCCAGCAGCTTAACGGGGGTCGGGACCCAGTACTTC.

The chain carries TRBV5-1 and TRBJ2-5; 9 bases fit TRBD1. The CDR3 length is 15 residues. The V gene's germline CDR1 is SGHRS and CDR2 YFSETQ. V was pared by 4 bases and J by 4 bases, with 8 bases of the junction left unmatched. The CDR3 DNA reads TGCGCCAGCAGCGTCGGACAGGGGCCCCCAGAGACCCAGTACTTC. Translation: CASSVGQGPPETQYF.

To note about this clone: Other DNA sequences in the sample encode the same CDR3. The chain is built from TRBV6-5 and TRBJ1-5, with D hard to call. The CDR3 extends over 13 amino acids. Trimming left V 2 bases short and J 2 bases short, with 4 bases between. Germline V gene data show CDR1 as MNHEY and CDR2 as SVGAGI. For the CDR3, the DNA is TGTGCCAGCAGTTACCGGGGCAATCAGCCCCAGCATTTT. As protein: CASSYRGNQPQHF.

The genes are TRBV18 and TRBJ1-2; TRBD1 matches 9 bases. The junction had 7 bases not matched to a gene; V was cut back by 6 bases and J by 8 bases. The CDR3 has 13 residues. In germline, CDR1 is KGHSH, CDR2 LQKENI. CDR3 protein: CASSPEQGAGYTF. The CDR3, as DNA: TGTGCCAGCTCCCCCGAACAGGGGGCGGGCTACACCTTC.

The V gene is TRBV4-2, the J gene TRBJ2-7, with D possibly being TRBD1 (6 bases). The germline V and J ends were trimmed by 1 base and 0 bases, with 10 bases remaining between them. The CDR3 consists of 15 residues. The germline V gene has CDR1 LGHNA and CDR2 YNFKEQ. In DNA form, the CDR3 reads TGTGCCAGCAGCCAAGCCGACAGGAGCTCCTACGAGCAGTACTTC. As protein: CASSQADRSSYEQYF.